This T cell receptor beta chain is from a study of early T cells in non-severe SARS-CoV-2 infection. CDR3 length equals 15 residues. The V end lost 1 base, the J end lost 6 bases, and 15 bases lay between the germline ends. Looked up from germline, CDR1 is SEHNR and CDR2 is FQNEAQ (reference sequence). TCRdb itself ran the 5' RACE reads through MiXCR, one entry per CDR3 protein. Of 70,000 or so distinct CDR3 sequences in the sample, 9.5% to 13% were seen once. The source of this sequence is an adult who was a healthcare worker with PCR-confirmed SARS-CoV-2 infection or an uninfected control (not recorded which). V is TRBV7-9 and J is TRBJ1-1; perhaps TRBD1 as D (5 bases). Specimen: whole blood, collected at baseline. This CDR3 is CASSLDLGGVAEAFF. The CDR3 DNA reads TGTGCCAGCAGCTTAGACCTCGGGGGAGTAGCTGAAGCTTTCTTT.